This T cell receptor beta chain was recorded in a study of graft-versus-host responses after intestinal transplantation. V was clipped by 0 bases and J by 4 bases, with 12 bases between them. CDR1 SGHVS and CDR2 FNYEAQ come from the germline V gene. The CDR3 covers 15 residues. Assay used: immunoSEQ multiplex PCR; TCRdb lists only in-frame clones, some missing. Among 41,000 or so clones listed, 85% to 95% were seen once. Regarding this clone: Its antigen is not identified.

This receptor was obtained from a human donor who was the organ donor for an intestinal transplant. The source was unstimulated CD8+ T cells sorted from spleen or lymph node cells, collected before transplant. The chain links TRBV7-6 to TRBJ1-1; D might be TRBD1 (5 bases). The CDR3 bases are TGTGCCAGCAGCTTAGCCTGGGGCCGTGGCACTGAAGCTTTCTTT. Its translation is CASSLAWGRGTEAFF.